Sequencing of this T cell receptor (beta chain) was carried out in a study of Graves' ophthalmopathy and Graves' hyperthyroidism. CDR3 length: 12 residues. V lost 2 bases and J 7 bases, leaving 8 bases between the germline ends. Germline CDR1 and CDR2: MDHEN and SYDVKM. RNA transcripts were the template, and TCR beta CDR3 regions were amplified from them. A first-round RT-PCR used HTBI primers, followed by a second-round multiplex PCR. TCRdb re-called the multiplex PCR reads through MiXCR, storing one row per CDR3 protein. This sample has roughly 500,000 distinct CDR3 sequences; roughly an eighth occur once, and the top ten carry 8% to 10%. The PBMCs originated from over 9 ml of fresh peripheral blood. General study findings and limits: A majority of expanded thyroid clonotypes exceeding 0.001 frequency were likewise present in blood.

This clonotype appeared many times. Its antigen is as yet unknown. This receptor was taken from a woman between 25 and 40 years old with Graves' ophthalmopathy. The sample taken for sequencing was blood. The V gene is TRBV28, the J gene TRBJ1-2, with D possibly being TRBD1 (5 bases). The CDR3 DNA reads TGTGCCAGCAGTTTAGCGGGACGTGGCTACACCTTC. Translated, it gives CASSLAGRGYTF.